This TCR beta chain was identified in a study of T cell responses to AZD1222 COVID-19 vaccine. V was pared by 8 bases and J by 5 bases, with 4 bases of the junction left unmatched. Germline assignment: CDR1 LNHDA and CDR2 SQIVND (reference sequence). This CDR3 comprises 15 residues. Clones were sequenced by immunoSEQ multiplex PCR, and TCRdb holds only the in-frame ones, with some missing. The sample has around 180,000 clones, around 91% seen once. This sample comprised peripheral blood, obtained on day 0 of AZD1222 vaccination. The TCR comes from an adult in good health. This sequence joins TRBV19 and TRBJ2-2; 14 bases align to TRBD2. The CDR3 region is CASLRLAGGTGELFF. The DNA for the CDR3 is TGTGCCAGTCTAAGACTAGCGGGGGGGACCGGGGAGCTGTTTTTT.